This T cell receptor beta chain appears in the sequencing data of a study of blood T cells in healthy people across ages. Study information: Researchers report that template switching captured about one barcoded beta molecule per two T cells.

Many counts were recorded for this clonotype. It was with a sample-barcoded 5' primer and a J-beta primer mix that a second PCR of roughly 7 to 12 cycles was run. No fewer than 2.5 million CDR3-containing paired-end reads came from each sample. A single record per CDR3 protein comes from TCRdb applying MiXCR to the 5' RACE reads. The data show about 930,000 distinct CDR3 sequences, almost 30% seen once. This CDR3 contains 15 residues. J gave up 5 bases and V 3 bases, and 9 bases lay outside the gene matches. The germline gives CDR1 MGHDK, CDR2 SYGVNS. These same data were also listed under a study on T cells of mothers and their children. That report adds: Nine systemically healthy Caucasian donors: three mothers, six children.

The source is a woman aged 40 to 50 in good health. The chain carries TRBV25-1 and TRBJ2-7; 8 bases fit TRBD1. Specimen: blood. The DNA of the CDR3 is TGTGCCAGCAGTGAGGTGGACCAGGGGGCAGACGAGCAGTACTTC. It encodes CASSEVDQGADEQYF.